The table lists the clone carrying this TCR beta chain with a count of one. Amplification used 60 Vbeta primers and 13 Jbeta primers. The table came from immunoSEQ multiplex PCR; TCRdb's copy has only in-frame clones and leaves some out. Of just over 150,000 clones listed, around 74% are singletons. The sample comes from a study of cytomegalovirus exposure and HLA in healthy donors. Trimming at V came to 5 bases and at J to 5 bases, leaving 5 bases not matched to a gene. Germline CDR1 and CDR2: KGHSH and LQKENI. This CDR3 region has 14 residues. Sequencing was performed on PBMCs. The clonotype was recovered from a woman aged 25-40 years in good health and CMV-seronegative. The rearrangement joins TRBV18 to TRBJ2-1; 8 bases line up with TRBD1. CDR3 amino acids: CASSSQGANNEQFF. CDR3 sequence (DNA): TGTGCCAGCTCATCTCAGGGGGCTAACAATGAGCAGTTCTTC.